What follows are 14 T cell receptor beta chains derived from one specimen sequenced in a study of blood T cell repertoires in COVID-19. The method was immunoSEQ multiplex PCR; TCRdb's version includes in-frame clones alone and lacks a portion of them. Of about 240,000 clones listed, roughly 87% are singletons. Material for sequencing was PBMCs or T cells enriched from blood (not recorded which). These receptors were taken from a woman in her twenties or thirties with acute COVID-19.

The V gene is TRBV7-9, the J gene TRBJ2-5; D gene ambiguous. Trimming left V 1 base short and J 3 bases short, with 12 bases between. The CDR3 length is 15 residues. The germline V gene has CDR1 SEHNR and CDR2 FQNEAQ (reference sequence). The CDR3 region has the DNA TGTGCCAGCAGCTTAGGGCTTTCGGGTGAAGAGACCCAGTACTTC. It translates to CASSLGLSGEETQYF.

The chain is built from TRBV5-4 and TRBJ1-2; possibly TRBD1 for D (6 bases). V lost 0 bases to trimming and J lost 4 bases, with 7 bases between them. The CDR3 consists of 13 residues. Germline loops: CDR1 SGHNT, CDR2 YYREEE (reference sequence). The CDR3 region is CASSLVGGYGYTF. CDR3 bases: TGTGCCAGCAGCTTGGTAGGGGGCTATGGCTACACCTTC. Full variable domain (outside the CDR3, taken from reference TRBV5-4 and TRBJ1-2): ETGVTQSPTHLIKTRGQQVTLRCSSQSGHNTVSWYQQALGQGPQFIFQYYREEENGRGNFPPRFSGLQFPNYSSELNVNALELDDSALYLCASSLVGGYGYTFGSGTRLTVV.

The chain combines TRBV12-3 or TRBV12-4 with TRBJ1-1; unclear D gene. This CDR3 has 11 amino acids. Trimming pared 6 bases from V and 8 bases from J, leaving 10 bases between. CDR3 in amino acids: CASSVEFEAFF. CDR3 sequence (DNA): TGTGCCAGCAGCGTCGAGTTCGAAGCTTTCTTT.

This sequence joins TRBV5-6 and TRBJ1-5; no clear D gene. This CDR3 region has 13 residues. In germline, CDR1 is SGHDT, CDR2 YYEEEE. V lost 4 bases and J 6 bases, leaving 11 bases between the germline ends. The CDR3 DNA follows: TGTGCCAGCAGCCCAGGCGTGGTTCAGCCCCAGCATTTT. Protein sequence: CASSPGVVQPQHF.

The chain joins TRBV3-1 (or the pseudogene TRBV3-2) to TRBJ2-2; D possibly corresponds to TRBD1 (6 bases). V gave up 5 bases and J gave up 6 bases, with 13 bases separating them. Looked up from germline, CDR1 is LGHDT and CDR2 is YNNKEL (reference sequence). This CDR3 comprises 14 residues. The CDR3 DNA is TGTGCCAGCAGCTTCCTAACAGGGTCCGGGGAGCTGTTTTTT. Translation gives CASSFLTGSGELFF.

This clone came up once. The chain has TRBV7-9 and TRBJ1-2; 8 bases match TRBD1. The CDR3 has 13 residues. V was clipped by 5 bases and J by 4 bases; unmatched bases: 3. CDR1 SEHNR and CDR2 FQNEAQ come from the germline V gene (reference sequence). The CDR3 sequence is CASSLQGAYGYTF. The CDR3 coding sequence is TGTGCCAGCAGCCTCCAGGGGGCCTATGGCTACACCTTC. Supplemented by reference TRBV7-9 and TRBJ1-2, the full variable domain reads DTGVSQNPRHKITKRGQNVTFRCDPISEHNRLYWYRQTLGQGPEFLTYFQNEAQLEKSRLLSDRFSAERPKGSFSTLEIQRTEQGDSAMYLCASSLQGAYGYTFGSGTRLTVV.

This chain links TRBV18 with TRBJ1-1; TRBD1 matches at 7 bases. This CDR3 is built from 14 residues. Germline V CDR1 and CDR2: KGHSH, LQKENI. V was clipped by 4 bases and J by 1 base; unmatched bases: 3. CDR3 protein: CASSLAGGNTEAFF. CDR3 coding DNA: TGTGCCAGCTCACTAGCAGGGGGGAACACTGAAGCTTTCTTT. Variable domain in full (rest from reference TRBV18 and TRBJ1-1): NAGVMQNPRHLVRRRGQEARLRCSPMKGHSHVYWYRQLPEEGLKFMVYLQKENIIDESGMPKERFSAEFPKEGPSILRIQQVVRGDSAAYFCASSLAGGNTEAFFGQGTRLTVV.

V is TRBV19 and J is TRBJ1-2, with 8 bases lining up with TRBD1. Germline loops: CDR1 LNHDA, CDR2 SQIVND (reference sequence). CDR3 size: 13 residues. J gave up 10 bases and V 6 bases, and 10 bases lay outside the gene matches. The CDR3 here is CASRDGQGVAYTF. The CDR3 region has the DNA TGTGCCAGTAGGGACGGACAGGGTGTCGCCTACACCTTC.

The V and J genes are TRBV9 and TRBJ1-4; D not certain. The CDR3 loop spans 12 amino acids. The germline V and J ends were trimmed by 1 base and 15 bases, with 13 bases remaining between them. CDR1 and CDR2 (germline): SGDLS, YYNGEE. The CDR3 loop reads CASSVIWSSVFF. The DNA of the CDR3 is TGTGCCAGCAGCGTAATTTGGAGCTCGGTGTTTTTT.

This clone was detected a few times. The J gene is TRBJ2-7, the V gene TRBV20-1; TRBD1 agrees at 9 bases. J gave up 3 bases and V 4 bases, and 4 bases lay outside the gene matches. The CDR3 sequence is 13 residues long. Looked up from germline, CDR1 is DFQATT and CDR2 is SNEGSKA (reference sequence). The CDR3 DNA follows: TGCAGTGCTATTGACAGGGGGTACTACGAGCAGTACTTC. It codes for CSAIDRGYYEQYF.

V gene TRBV19 combines with J gene TRBJ2-1; TRBD2 is a possible D gene (5 bases). The germline CDR1 and CDR2 sequences are LNHDA and SQIVND (reference sequence). The CDR3 contains 16 residues. The ends were cut back, 6 bases at V and 0 bases at J, with 15 bases in the middle. The CDR3 region has the DNA TGTGCCAGTAGCCGATCTTCGGGGTACTCCTACAATGAGCAGTTCTTC. This codes for CASSRSSGYSYNEQFF.

This chain's CDR3 is CASSREYYRANYGYTF. In DNA form, the CDR3 reads TGCGCCAGCAGCAGGGAGTACTACAGAGCTAACTATGGCTACACCTTC. The chain employs TRBV5-1 and TRBJ1-2; no clear D. Germline V CDR1 and CDR2: SGHRS, YFSETQ. Trimming pared 4 bases from V and 0 bases from J, leaving 16 bases between. This CDR3 region has 16 residues.

This clone has just one count. This rearrangement joins TRBV4-1 to TRBJ2-1, with D maybe TRBD2 (6 bases). CDR1 and CDR2 from the germline V gene are MGHRA and YSYEKL. The V end was cut by 1 base, the J end by 4 bases, with 17 bases between. The CDR3 length is 17 residues. In DNA form, the CDR3 reads TGCGCCAGCAGCCAAGCCTACGTTAGCGGAGGGTACAATGAGCAGTTCTTC. Its translation is CASSQAYVSGGYNEQFF.

The V gene is TRBV4-1, the J gene TRBJ2-7; 8 bases are shared with TRBD2. Germline CDR1 is MGHRA and CDR2 is YSYEKL. Germline trimming cut 0 bases from V and 2 bases from J; bases unmatched to any gene: 3. The CDR3 sequence is 15 residues long. The CDR3 DNA is TGCGCCAGCAGCCAAGATACAGCGGGGGCCTACGAGCAGTACTTC. It yields the protein CASSQDTAGAYEQYF.